The entry below gives a single TCR beta chain sequence along with its context. This sample stems from a study of blood T cell repertoires in COVID-19. Study as a whole: Samples taken during acute and convalescent COVID-19 were collected in the United States, Italy and Spain.

CDR1 is SGDLS, CDR2 YYNGEE, per germline. The CDR3 runs to 15 residues. V lost 0 bases and J 0 bases, leaving 9 bases between the germline ends. Authors' processing steps: Amplified reference gene primers provided the basis for estimating nucleated cell counts. Method: immunoSEQ multiplex PCR; TCRdb's copy keeps in-frame clones and lacks some. V, J and clone size are taken as reported in that table, and D and trimming were inferred from the DNA itself. The sample shows about 110,000 clones, about 87% of them seen only once. Sequencing was done on a sample of peripheral blood. This rearrangement joins TRBV9 to TRBJ1-1; the D gene is possibly TRBD1 (6 bases). This receptor was taken from a human donor in a cohort sampled during active COVID-19. Here the CDR3 reads CASSVEAGVNTEAFF. CDR3 sequence (DNA): TGTGCCAGCAGCGTAGAGGCAGGGGTGAACACTGAAGCTTTCTTT.